The text below deals with one TCR beta chain. This entry belongs to a study of cytomegalovirus exposure and HLA in healthy donors. Germline loops: CDR1 SGHRS, CDR2 YFSETQ. This CDR3 spans 15 amino acids. V lost 4 bases and J lost 0, with 11 bases in between. 60 Vbeta and 13 Jbeta primers were used in PCR. TCRdb keeps only in-frame clones here, not all; method: immunoSEQ multiplex PCR. In all, the sample yields 95,000 to 150,000 clones. V usage is TRBV5-1 and J usage is TRBJ1-5; maybe TRBD1 (5 bases). The sequence was obtained from a man aged 18 to 30 in good health and CMV-seronegative. The sample was PBMCs. The CDR3 protein is CASSPQGPSNQPQHF. CDR3 nucleotide sequence: TGCGCCAGCAGCCCTCAGGGTCCTAGCAATCAGCCCCAGCATTTT.